The source of this T cell receptor (beta chain) is a study of metastatic and nonmetastatic thyroid tumors. Overall study context: Repertoires from blood and tumor or nodule tissue of malignant and benign thyroid patients were compared.

As processed by the authors: Building a distant-metastasis classifier for papillary thyroid cancer drew on CDR3 differences across clinicopathological groups. TCRdb recomputed clones from the PCR reads via MiXCR. The V and J calls, along with clone size, are taken from TCRdb and not from the paper's own processing. Of 3,000 to 5,000 clones in the sample, about 22% are singletons; the top ten hold about 7.9%. V trimming: 7 bases; J trimming: 8 bases; junction bases outside the gene matches: 4. Germline V CDR1 and CDR2: ENHRY, SYGVKD. The CDR3 totals 13 residues. Nobody among the patients had been given any treatment before thyroid surgery.

The chain is built from TRBV10-3 and TRBJ1-6; 8 bases line up with TRBD1. The sequencing sample was made of tumor tissue. The clonotype originates from a female donor with papillary thyroid cancer or a benign thyroid nodule (not recorded which). Some clones in this sample may be carry-over from other donors' samples. The CDR3 region has the DNA TGTGCCATCAAGCAGGGGGCTGATTCACCCCTCCACTTT. This sequence encodes CAIKQGADSPLHF.